This T cell receptor beta chain emerged from a study of Graves' ophthalmopathy and Graves' hyperthyroidism. Study findings and constraints: Blood contained most expanded thyroid clonotypes exceeding 0.001 frequency. It was with approximately 70% sensitivity and about 72% specificity that the model predicted ophthalmopathy progression.

This clonotype was picked up many times. Its antigen remains unknown. RNA transcripts served as template for amplifying TCR beta CDR3 sequences. The authors performed first-round RT-PCR with HTBI primers and then a second-round multiplex PCR. TCRdb fed the multiplex PCR reads into MiXCR, producing one record per CDR3 protein. Among hundreds of thousands of distinct CDR3 sequences listed, 15% were seen once. Calling hyperthyroidism stable required that no ophthalmopathy show up within 18 months of follow-up. The sample comprised peripheral blood. This receptor was taken from a woman under 30 with stable Graves' hyperthyroidism.

CDR3 in amino acids: CASSPGTGNTGATRTEAFF. CDR3 nucleotides: TGCGCCAGCAGTCCCGGGACAGGGAACACCGGGGCCACACGCACTGAAGCTTTCTTT. The rearrangement links TRBV10-1 to TRBJ1-1, with 9 bases fitting TRBD1. The CDR3 has 19 amino acids. V lost 5 bases to trimming and J lost 4 bases; unmatched junction nucleotides: 20. Germline loops: CDR1 WNHNN, CDR2 SYGVQD (reference sequence).